The rows below give T cell receptor beta chains drawn from one sample of a study of shared clonotypes between healthy human individuals. The method was immunoSEQ multiplex PCR; TCRdb's version includes in-frame clones alone and lacks a portion of them. The sample shows under 2.5 million clones, approximately 90% of them seen only once. The sample comprised naive CD4+ T cells from PBMCs. The receptor source for this set is a man between 18 and 29 years old in good health. Some clones in this sample may be carry-over from other donors' samples. CDR3s include the opening cysteine and the closing phenylalanine or tryptophan. A D gene is named only where the DNA matches it firmly. Part of the rows lack a size; the others show once, few, many or a class for expanded clones.

j_call | v_call | d_call | clone_size | cdr3_aa | cdr3_nt
TRBJ1-4 | TRBV5-1 | TRBD1 | - | CASSPGTGGFLTKELFF | TGCGCCAGCAGCCCCGGGACAGGGGGTTTCCTGACGAAAGAACTGTTTTTT
TRBJ2-1 | TRBV4-1 | TRBD2 | - | CASSQVSGRVPNEQFF | TGCGCCAGCAGCCAAGTTAGCGGGAGGGTTCCCAATGAGCAGTTCTTC
TRBJ2-2 | TRBV9 | - | - | CASSEGRNTGELFF | TGTGCCAGCAGCGAGGGGCGGAACACCGGGGAGCTGTTTTTT
TRBJ2-1 | TRBV28 | - | - | CASSLRLNNEQFF | TGTGCCAGCAGTTTACGTTTAAACAATGAGCAGTTCTTC
TRBJ2-7 | TRBV2 | - | - | CASSATRTYEQYF | TGTGCCAGCAGCGCGACTAGGACCTACGAGCAGTACTTC
TRBJ2-5 | TRBV5-1 | - | - | CASSLGDFQETQYF | TGCGCCAGCAGCTTGGGGGACTTCCAAGAGACCCAGTACTTC
TRBJ1-2 | TRBV7-6 | - | - | CASSLRGDYGYTF | TGTGCCAGCAGCCTCCGGGGAGACTATGGCTACACCTTC
TRBJ2-6 | TRBV28 | TRBD1 | - | CASSKDRGLWGANVLTF | TGTGCCAGCAGTAAGGACAGGGGGCTCTGGGGGGCCAACGTCCTGACTTTC
TRBJ2-1 | TRBV7-9 | - | - | CASSLRAQQFF | TGTGCCAGCAGCTTGCGGGCCCAGCAGTTCTTC
TRBJ2-7 | TRBV7-6 | - | - | CASSLTSPTGLNHEQYF | TGTGCCAGCAGCTTAACAAGTCCCACAGGCCTCAACCACGAGCAGTACTTC
TRBJ2-1 | TRBV7-2 | - | - | CASSLGGGSYNEQFF | TGTGCCAGCAGCTTGGGCGGAGGCTCCTACAATGAGCAGTTCTTC
TRBJ1-1 | TRBV6-5 | TRBD1 | - | CASSYSGGTAEAFF | TGTGCCAGCAGTTACTCTGGAGGGACAGCAGAAGCTTTCTTT
TRBJ1-1 | TRBV5-1 | - | - | CASSLAGQGISVEAFF | TGCGCCAGCAGCTTGGCCGGGCAGGGTATTAGTGTTGAAGCTTTCTTT
TRBJ2-7 | TRBV21-1 | - | - | CASSKEGRFHEQYF | TGTGCCAGCAGCAAAGAGGGCAGGTTCCACGAGCAGTACTTC
TRBJ2-5 | TRBV23-1 | TRBD1 | once | CASRIRGQETQYF | TGCGCCAGCAGAATCAGGGGGCAGGAGACCCAGTACTTC
TRBJ1-2 | TRBV28 | - | - | CASSSHRRPVGYTF | TGTGCCAGCAGTTCCCACAGGCGACCCGTGGGCTACACCTTC
TRBJ1-1 | TRBV10-3 | TRBD1 | - | CAIRGQGNSEAFF | TGTGCCATCAGAGGACAGGGGAACTCTGAAGCTTTCTTT
TRBJ1-4 | TRBV27 | TRBD1 | - | CASRQGGIGEKLFF | TGTGCCAGCAGGCAGGGGGGGATAGGTGAAAAACTGTTTTTT
TRBJ2-7 | TRBV7-9 | - | once | CASGRTGSYEQYF | TGTGCCAGCGGGCGGACGGGATCCTACGAGCAGTACTTC
TRBJ2-3 | TRBV28 | TRBD2 | - | CASSFYGLAGGSGRNGQYF | TGTGCCAGCAGTTTCTATGGACTAGCGGGAGGGTCAGGGAGAAATGGGCAGTATTTT
TRBJ2-1 | TRBV25-1 | - | - | CASRVQGRSNEQFF | TGTGCCAGCAGAGTGCAGGGGAGGTCGAATGAGCAGTTCTTC
TRBJ2-5 | TRBV30 | - | once | CAWSVDTGETQYF | TGTGCCTGGAGTGTCGATACGGGGGAGACCCAGTACTTC
TRBJ2-2 | TRBV2 | TRBD2 | - | CASSAGLAGAGELFF | TGTGCCAGCAGTGCCGGACTAGCGGGCGCCGGGGAGCTGTTTTTT
TRBJ2-1 | TRBV7-9 | - | - | CASSSPRASYNEQFF | TGTGCCAGCAGCTCGCCGCGGGCCTCCTACAATGAGCAGTTCTTC
TRBJ2-3 | TRBV5-1 | - | - | CASSLAGATDTQYF | TGCGCCAGCAGCCTCGCGGGGGCCACAGATACGCAGTATTTT
TRBJ2-5 | TRBV6-5 | - | - | CASRMTGSETQYF | TGTGCCAGCAGAATGACGGGCTCTGAGACCCAGTACTTC
TRBJ2-2 | TRBV28 | - | once | CASSLSAPGELFF | TGTGCCAGCAGTTTATCAGCTCCCGGGGAGCTGTTTTTT
TRBJ2-7 | TRBV28 | - | - | CASSSTGLALSYEQYF | TGTGCCAGCAGTTCGACGGGGTTAGCGCTCTCCTACGAGCAGTACTTC
TRBJ2-3 | TRBV7-8 | - | - | CASRGPETDTQYF | TGTGCCAGCAGGGGGCCAGAGACAGATACGCAGTATTTT
TRBJ1-1 | TRBV9 | - | few | CASSVDPGGETEAFF | TGTGCCAGCAGCGTAGATCCTGGGGGGGAGACTGAAGCTTTCTTT
TRBJ2-5 | TRBV28 | - | - | CASSPPQGRETQYF | TGTGCCAGCAGTCCCCCCCAGGGTCGAGAGACCCAGTACTTC
TRBJ2-7 | TRBV19 | - | - | CASSIAPGYEQYF | TGTGCCAGTAGTATAGCCCCAGGCTACGAGCAGTACTTC
TRBJ2-7 | TRBV5-1 | - | - | CASSLAATGLYEQYF | TGCGCCAGCAGCTTGGCCGCGACAGGCCTCTACGAGCAGTACTTC
TRBJ2-1 | TRBV28 | TRBD2 | - | CASSPGTSSYNEQFF | TGTGCCAGCAGTCCCGGGACTAGTTCCTACAATGAGCAGTTCTTC
TRBJ2-5 | TRBV30 | - | - | CAWSPQVMNQETQYF | TGTGCCTGGAGCCCCCAAGTGATGAACCAAGAGACCCAGTACTTC
TRBJ2-7 | TRBV11-2 | TRBD2 | - | CASSTRTSGSYEQYF | TGTGCCAGCAGCACGCGGACTAGCGGGAGCTACGAGCAGTACTTC
TRBJ1-2 | TRBV18 | - | - | CASSPGGNYGYTF | TGTGCCAGCTCACCAGGGGGGAACTATGGCTACACCTTC
TRBJ2-1 | TRBV7-3 | TRBD2 | - | CASSLFPSGRKNPVYNEQFF | TGTGCCAGCAGCTTATTTCCTAGCGGGAGGAAAAACCCCGTCTACAATGAGCAGTTCTTC
TRBJ1-3 | TRBV7-2 | TRBD1 | - | CASSPQGGADTIYF | TGTGCCAGCAGCCCTCAAGGGGGCGCGGACACCATATATTTT
TRBJ2-2 | TRBV28 | - | - | CASSPVRTPWTGELFF | TGTGCCAGCAGTCCCGTCCGGACTCCCTGGACCGGGGAGCTGTTTTTT